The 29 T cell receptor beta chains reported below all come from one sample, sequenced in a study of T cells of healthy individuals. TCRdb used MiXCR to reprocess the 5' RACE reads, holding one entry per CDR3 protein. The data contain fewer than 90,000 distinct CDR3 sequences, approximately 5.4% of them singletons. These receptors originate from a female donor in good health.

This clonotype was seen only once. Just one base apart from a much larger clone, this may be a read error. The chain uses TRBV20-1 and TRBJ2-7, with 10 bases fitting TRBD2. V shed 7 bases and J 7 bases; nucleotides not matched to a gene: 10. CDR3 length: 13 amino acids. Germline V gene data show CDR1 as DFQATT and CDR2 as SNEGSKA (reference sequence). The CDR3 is CSVERGGQGEQYF. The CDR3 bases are TGCAGTGTCGAGCGGGGGGGCCAGGGGGAGCAGTACTTC.

CDR3 protein: CASSVLAGANEQFF. For the CDR3, the DNA is TGTGCCAGCAGCGTACTAGCGGGAGCCAATGAGCAGTTCTTC. The chain carries TRBV9 and TRBJ2-1, with TRBD2 matching over 10 bases. With V trimmed by 1 base and J by 6 bases, 1 base remained unmatched. Germline V lookup: CDR1 SGDLS, CDR2 YYNGEE. The CDR3 consists of 14 residues.

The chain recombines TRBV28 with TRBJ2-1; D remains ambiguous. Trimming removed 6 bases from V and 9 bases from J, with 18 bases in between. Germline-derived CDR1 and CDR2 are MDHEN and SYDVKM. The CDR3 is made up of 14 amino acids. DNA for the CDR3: TGTGCCAGCAGCTCAGGTTTCTCGACGCCTGAGCAGTTCTTC. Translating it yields CASSSGFSTPEQFF.

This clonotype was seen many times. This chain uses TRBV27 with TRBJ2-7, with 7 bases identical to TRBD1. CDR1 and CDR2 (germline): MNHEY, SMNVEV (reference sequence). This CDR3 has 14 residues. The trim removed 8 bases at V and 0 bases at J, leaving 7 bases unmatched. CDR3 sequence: CASRPQGTSYEQYF. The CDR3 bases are TGTGCCAGCCGCCCACAGGGGACCTCCTACGAGCAGTACTTC.

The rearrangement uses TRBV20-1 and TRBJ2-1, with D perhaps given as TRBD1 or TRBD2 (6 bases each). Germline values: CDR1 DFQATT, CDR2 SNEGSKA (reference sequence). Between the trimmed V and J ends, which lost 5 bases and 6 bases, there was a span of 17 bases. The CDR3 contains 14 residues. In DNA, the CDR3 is TGCAGTGCTCACAGGGAGGCCAGTAGCAATGAGCAGTTCTTC. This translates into CSAHREASSNEQFF.

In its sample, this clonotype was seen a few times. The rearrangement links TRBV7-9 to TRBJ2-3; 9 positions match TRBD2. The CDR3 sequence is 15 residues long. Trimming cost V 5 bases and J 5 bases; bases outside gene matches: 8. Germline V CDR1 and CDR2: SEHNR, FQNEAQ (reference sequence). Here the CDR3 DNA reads TGTGCCAGCAGCCCACCGGGACTAGCCGGAGATACGCAGTATTTT. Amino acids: CASSPPGLAGDTQYF. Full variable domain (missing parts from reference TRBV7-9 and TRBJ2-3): DTGVSQNPRHKITKRGQNVTFRCDPISEHNRLYWYRQTLGQGPEFLTYFQNEAQLEKSRLLSDRFSAERPKGSFSTLEIQRTEQGDSAMYLCASSPPGLAGDTQYFGPGTRLTVL.

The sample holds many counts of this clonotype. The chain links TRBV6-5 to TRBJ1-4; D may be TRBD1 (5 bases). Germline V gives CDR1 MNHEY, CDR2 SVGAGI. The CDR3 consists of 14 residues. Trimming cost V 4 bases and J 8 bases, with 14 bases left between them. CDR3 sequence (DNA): TGTGCCAGCAGTTGGGGACCGCGGGGCGAAAAACTGTTTTTT. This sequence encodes CASSWGPRGEKLFF.

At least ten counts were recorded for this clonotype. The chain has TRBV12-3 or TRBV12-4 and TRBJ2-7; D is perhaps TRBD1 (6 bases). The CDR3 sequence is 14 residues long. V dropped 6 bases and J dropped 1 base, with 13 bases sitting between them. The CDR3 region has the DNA TGTGCCAGCAGGGCGTCCAGGGGATCCTACGAGCAGTACTTC. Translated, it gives CASRASRGSYEQYF.

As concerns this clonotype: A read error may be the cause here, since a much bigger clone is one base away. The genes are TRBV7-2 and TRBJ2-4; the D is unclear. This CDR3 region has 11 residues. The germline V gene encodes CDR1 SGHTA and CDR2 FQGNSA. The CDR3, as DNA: TGTGCCAGCAGCTCAGCGAACATTCGGTACTTC. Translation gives CASSSANIRYF.

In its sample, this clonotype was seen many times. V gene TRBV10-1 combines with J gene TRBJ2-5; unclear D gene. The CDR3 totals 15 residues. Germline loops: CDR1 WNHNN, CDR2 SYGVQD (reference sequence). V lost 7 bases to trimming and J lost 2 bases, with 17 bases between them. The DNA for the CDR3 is TGCGCCAGCATTATAGGGCAGGTTAAGCAAGAGACCCAGTACTTC. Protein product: CASIIGQVKQETQYF.

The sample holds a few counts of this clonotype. The CDR3 DNA reads TGTGCCAGCTCACCAGGAGGCGGCAATGAGCAGTTCTTC. This translates into CASSPGGGNEQFF. The V call is TRBV18, the J call TRBJ2-1, with D perhaps matching TRBD2 (5 bases). Germline values: CDR1 KGHSH, CDR2 LQKENI. This CDR3 comprises 13 residues. V lost 2 bases to trimming and J lost 6 bases, with 8 bases between them.

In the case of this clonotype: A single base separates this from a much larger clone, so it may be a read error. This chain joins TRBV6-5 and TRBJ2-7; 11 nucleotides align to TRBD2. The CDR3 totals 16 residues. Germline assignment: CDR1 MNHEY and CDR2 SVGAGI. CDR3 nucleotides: TGTGCCAGCGGTTACTCGAGACTAGCGGGAACCTACGAGCAGTACTTC. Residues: CASGYSRLAGTYEQYF.

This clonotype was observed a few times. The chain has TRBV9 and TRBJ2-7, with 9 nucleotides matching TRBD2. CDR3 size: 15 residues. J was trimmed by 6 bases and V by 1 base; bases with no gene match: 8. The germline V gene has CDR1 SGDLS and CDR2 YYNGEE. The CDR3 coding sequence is TGTGCCAGCAGCGTAAACAGCGGGGGGCCCCTCGAGCAGTACTTC. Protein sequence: CASSVNSGGPLEQYF.

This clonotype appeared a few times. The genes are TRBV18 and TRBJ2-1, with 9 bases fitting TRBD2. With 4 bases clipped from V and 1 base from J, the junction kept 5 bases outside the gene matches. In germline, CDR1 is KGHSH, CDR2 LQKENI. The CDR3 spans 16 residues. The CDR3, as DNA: TGTGCCAGCTCACTCGGTCTAGCGGGATCCTACAATGAGCAGTTCTTC. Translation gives CASSLGLAGSYNEQFF. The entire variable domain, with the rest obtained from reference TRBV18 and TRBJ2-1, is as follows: NAGVMQNPRHLVRRRGQEARLRCSPMKGHSHVYWYRQLPEEGLKFMVYLQKENIIDESGMPKERFSAEFPKEGPSILRIQQVVRGDSAAYFCASSLGLAGSYNEQFFGPGTRLTVL.

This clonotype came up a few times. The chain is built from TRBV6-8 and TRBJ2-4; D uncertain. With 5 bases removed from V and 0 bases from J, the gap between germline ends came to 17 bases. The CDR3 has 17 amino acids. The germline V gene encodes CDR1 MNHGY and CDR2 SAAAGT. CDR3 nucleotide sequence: TGTGCCAGCAGTCCAGCGCGGCGCCGACTAGCCAAAAACATTCAGTACTTC. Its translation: CASSPARRRLAKNIQYF.

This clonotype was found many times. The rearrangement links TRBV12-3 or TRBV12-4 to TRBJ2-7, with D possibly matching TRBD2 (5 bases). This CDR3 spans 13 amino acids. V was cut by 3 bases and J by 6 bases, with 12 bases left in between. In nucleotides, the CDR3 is TGTGCCAGCAGTTTGTCAGCGGCCCCCGAGCAGTACTTC. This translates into CASSLSAAPEQYF.

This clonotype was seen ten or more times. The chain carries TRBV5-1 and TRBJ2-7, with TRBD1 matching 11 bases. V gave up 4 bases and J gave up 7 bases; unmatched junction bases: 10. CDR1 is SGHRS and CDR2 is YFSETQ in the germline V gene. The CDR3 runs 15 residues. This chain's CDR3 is CASSGTGQGEGEQYF. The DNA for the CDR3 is TGCGCCAGCAGCGGAACGGGACAGGGGGAAGGAGAGCAGTACTTC.

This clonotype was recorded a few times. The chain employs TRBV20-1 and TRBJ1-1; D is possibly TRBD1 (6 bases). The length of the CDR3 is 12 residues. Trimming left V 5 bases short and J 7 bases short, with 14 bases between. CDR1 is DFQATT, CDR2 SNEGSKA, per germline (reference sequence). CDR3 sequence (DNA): TGCAGTGCTGGGAGACAGGAGCGTGAAGCTTTCTTT. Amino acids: CSAGRQEREAFF.

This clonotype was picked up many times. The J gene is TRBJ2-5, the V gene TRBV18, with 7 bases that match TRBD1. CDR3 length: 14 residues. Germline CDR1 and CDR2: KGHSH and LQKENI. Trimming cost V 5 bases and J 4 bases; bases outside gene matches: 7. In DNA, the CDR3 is TGTGCCAGCTCAAACTACAGGGGTCGAGAGACCCAGTACTTC. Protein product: CASSNYRGRETQYF.

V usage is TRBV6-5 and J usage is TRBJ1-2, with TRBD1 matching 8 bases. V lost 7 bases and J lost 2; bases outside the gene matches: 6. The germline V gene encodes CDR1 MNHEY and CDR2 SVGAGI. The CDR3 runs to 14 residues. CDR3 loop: CASTGTGSNYGYTF. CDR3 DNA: TGTGCCAGCACCGGGACAGGATCGAACTATGGCTACACCTTC.

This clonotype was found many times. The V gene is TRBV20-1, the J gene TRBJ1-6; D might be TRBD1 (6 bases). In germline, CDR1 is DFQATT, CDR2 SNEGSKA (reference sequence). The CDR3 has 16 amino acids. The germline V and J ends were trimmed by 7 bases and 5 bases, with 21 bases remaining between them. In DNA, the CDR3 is TGCAGTGGCAGGGCCTATACTGGGGGGCATAATTCACCCCTCCACTTT. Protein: CSGRAYTGGHNSPLHF.

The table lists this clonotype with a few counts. CDR3 bases: TGTGCCAGCAGCTTGGAGGGGACTAGCGGGAGTTTCTACGAGCAGTACTTC. Translation gives CASSLEGTSGSFYEQYF. The chain combines TRBV5-6 with TRBJ2-7; 14 bases are a match to TRBD2. The V gene end was trimmed by 0 bases and the J gene end by 3 bases; junction bases not matched to a gene: 5. This CDR3 has 17 residues. The germline gives CDR1 SGHDT, CDR2 YYEEEE.

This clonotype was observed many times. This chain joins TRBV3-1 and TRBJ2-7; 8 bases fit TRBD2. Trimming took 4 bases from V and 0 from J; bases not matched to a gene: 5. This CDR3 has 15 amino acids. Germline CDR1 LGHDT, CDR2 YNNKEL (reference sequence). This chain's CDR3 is CASSRWTSTSYEQYF. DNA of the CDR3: TGTGCCAGCAGCCGATGGACTAGCACCTCCTACGAGCAGTACTTC.

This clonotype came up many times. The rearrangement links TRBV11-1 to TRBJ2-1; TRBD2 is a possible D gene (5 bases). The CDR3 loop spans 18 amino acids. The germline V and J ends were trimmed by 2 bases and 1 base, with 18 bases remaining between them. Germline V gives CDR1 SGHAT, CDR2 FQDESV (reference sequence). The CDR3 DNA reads TGTGCCAGCAGCTTATTTAGTTTCCCGCGGGTTTCCTACAATGAGCAGTTCTTC. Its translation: CASSLFSFPRVSYNEQFF.

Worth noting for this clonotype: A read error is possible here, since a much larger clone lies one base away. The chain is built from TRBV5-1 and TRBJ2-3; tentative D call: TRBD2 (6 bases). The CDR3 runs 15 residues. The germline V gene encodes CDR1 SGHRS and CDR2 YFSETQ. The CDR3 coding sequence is TGCGCCAGCAGCTTTTTTAGCGGCACCACAGAAACGCAGTATTTT. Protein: CASSFFSGTTETQYF. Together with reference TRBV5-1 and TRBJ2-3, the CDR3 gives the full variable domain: KAGVTQTPRYLIKTRGQQVTLSCSPISGHRSVSWYQQTPGQGLQFLFEYFSETQRNKGNFPGRFSGRQFSNSRSEMNVSTLELGDSALYLCASSFFSGTTETQYFGPGTRLTVL.

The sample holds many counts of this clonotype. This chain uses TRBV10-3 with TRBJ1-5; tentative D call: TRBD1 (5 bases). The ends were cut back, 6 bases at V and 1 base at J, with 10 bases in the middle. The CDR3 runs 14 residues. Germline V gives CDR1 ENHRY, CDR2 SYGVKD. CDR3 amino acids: CAIRDSSSNQPQHF. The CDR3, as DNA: TGTGCCATCAGAGACAGTTCGAGCAATCAGCCCCAGCATTTT.

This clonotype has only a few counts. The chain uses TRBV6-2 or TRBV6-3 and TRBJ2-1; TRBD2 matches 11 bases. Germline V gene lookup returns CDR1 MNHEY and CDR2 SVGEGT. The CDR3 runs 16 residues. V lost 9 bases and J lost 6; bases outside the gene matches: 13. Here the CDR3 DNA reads TGTGCCAGTTGTCTAGCGGGAGGTTTATGGTTCAATGAGCAGTTCTTC. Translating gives CASCLAGGLWFNEQFF.

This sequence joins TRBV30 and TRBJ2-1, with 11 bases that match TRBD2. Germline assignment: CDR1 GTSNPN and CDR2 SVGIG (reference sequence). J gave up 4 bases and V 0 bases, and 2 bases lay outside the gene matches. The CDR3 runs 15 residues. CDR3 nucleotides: TGTGCCTGGAGTGTAGGACTAGCGGGTTACAATGAGCAGTTCTTC. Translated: CAWSVGLAGYNEQFF.

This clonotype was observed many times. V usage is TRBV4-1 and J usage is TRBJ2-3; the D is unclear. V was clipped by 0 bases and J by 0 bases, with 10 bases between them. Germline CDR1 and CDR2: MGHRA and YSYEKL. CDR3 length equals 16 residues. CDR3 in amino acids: CASSQETRESTDTQYF. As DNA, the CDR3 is TGCGCCAGCAGCCAAGAGACACGCGAAAGCACAGATACGCAGTATTTT.